This TCR beta chain was sequenced during a study of cytomegalovirus exposure and HLA in healthy donors. Vbeta (60) and Jbeta (13) primers were used in the PCR. The method was immunoSEQ multiplex PCR; TCRdb's version includes in-frame clones alone and lacks a portion of them. This sample's clone table lists 40,000 to 60,000 clones. Whole-study results and caveats: Previous analysis showed most TCR beta V segments were productive about 90% or about 30% of the time. When analyzed later, a missense DCLRE1C variant was found to be linked to TCR beta V- and J-gene trimming.

Points on this clone: Its target is unknown.

Unmatched junction bases numbered 12, after V lost 10 bases and J lost 10 bases. Germline V lookup: CDR1 MNHNS, CDR2 SASEGT. This CDR3 comprises 13 residues. Sequencing was performed on PBMCs. The chain joins TRBV6-1 to TRBJ2-1; 8 bases are a match to TRBD2. The clonotype was recovered from a man aged 35 to 55 in good health and CMV-seropositive. The CDR3: CATTQREIGEQFF. The DNA for the CDR3 is TGTGCCACCACCCAGCGGGAGATCGGCGAGCAGTTCTTC.